These 32 T cell receptor beta chains were sequenced from one sample in a study of tumor and adjacent non-tumor tissue in lung cancer (dated by TCRdb to the late 2010s). RNA was isolated from bulk, unsorted tissue, and RNA quality was assessed with a NanoDrop ND-1000 and an Agilent 2100. For the normal lung samples, distant non-tumor tissue was collected more than 3 cm away from the tumor edge. Libraries were constructed by multiplex PCR. Sequenced on an Illumina HiSeq 2500. Following protocols modified from ARM-PCR, the researchers constructed TCRbeta libraries through three rounds of nested PCR with primers (Table S4). Starting from the raw public reads, TCRdb applied fastp trimming at Q25, assembled clones with MiXCR and retained in-frame beta chains. Entries are consolidated by CDR3 protein sequence, retaining the most common genes and DNA. The sample table records approximately 82,000 distinct CDR3 sequences; just over 75% of these occur just once. The ten largest make up 40% of the sample.

The sequenced sample consisted of distant non-tumor lung tissue. These receptors originate from a man between 65 and 80 years old with non-small cell lung cancer.

DNA of the CDR3: TGCAGTGCTAGTCACGGGACGGGGAACCGGTCCCAGCATTTT. It codes for CSASHGTGNRSQHF. The V and J genes are TRBV20-1 and TRBJ1-5; TRBD1 is a possible D gene (5 bases). The CDR3 has 14 amino acids. Deletions cut 3 bases from V and 11 bases from J, with 20 bases between. CDR1 DFQATT and CDR2 SNEGSKA come from the germline V gene (reference sequence).

For this clonotype: Possible read error: a much larger clone is one base away. The genes are TRBV6-5 and TRBJ1-3, with D perhaps matching TRBD1 (6 bases). This CDR3 is built from 14 residues. In germline, CDR1 is MNHEY, CDR2 SVGAGI. The chain's CDR3 is CASKAGDPGNTINF. The DNA for the CDR3 is TGTGCCAGCAAAGCAGGGGACCCTGGAAACACCATAAATTTT.

This clonotype is a singleton in its sample. Relative to the germline gene, one junction end is altered; a read error may explain this. The J gene is TRBJ2-3, the V gene TRBV11-3, with D perhaps matching TRBD2 (5 bases). Germline CDR1 is SGHNT and CDR2 is YENEEA. This CDR3 is 15 amino acids long. CDR3 residues: CASTSREVSADTQCF. The CDR3 bases are TGTGCCAGCACCAGTCGGGAAGTAAGCGCAGATACGCAGTGTTTT.

The chain is built from TRBV4-3 and TRBJ2-1, with a tentative D call TRBD2 (5 bases). This CDR3 contains 17 residues. Trimming took off 1 base at V and 8 bases at J, with 21 bases between the two ends. The V gene's germline CDR1 is LGHNA and CDR2 YSLEER. CDR3 residues: CASSQVLTGKRAHEQFF. In DNA, the CDR3 is TGCGCCAGCAGCCAAGTTTTGACGGGGAAGAGGGCCCATGAGCAGTTCTTC.

The V gene is TRBV29-1, the J gene TRBJ2-2; TRBD1 matches 7 bases. The junction had 10 bases not matched to a gene; V was cut back by 6 bases and J by 9 bases. The germline CDR1 and CDR2 sequences are SQVTM and ANQGSEA. The CDR3 consists of 13 residues. The DNA of the CDR3 is TGCAGCGTAACAGGGGCGAACACTTGGGAGCTGTTTTTT. Translation: CSVTGANTWELFF.

This clonotype was found a few times. The junction does not match germline at one end; this may be a read error. The CDR3 region has the DNA TGTGCCAGCTCATTAGCGGGAGAGTCTTCTGGGGCCAATGTCCTGACTTTC. Protein: CASSLAGESSGANVLTF. The V and J genes are TRBV6-6 and TRBJ2-6, with 9 nucleotides matching TRBD2. Germline V CDR1 and CDR2: MNHNY, SVGAGI (reference sequence). The CDR3 covers 17 residues.

In this sample, this clonotype turned up once. The CDR3 ends on some other residue instead of the conserved phenylalanine or tryptophan, so this is likely a read error. This rearrangement joins TRBV29-1 to TRBJ2-1, with D hard to call. Trimming shortened V by 7 bases and J by 0 bases, and 13 bases separated the two germline ends. The CDR3 has 14 residues. CDR1 SQVTM and CDR2 ANQGSEA come from the germline V gene. The CDR3 coding sequence is TGCAGCGGCCGAGGACGTAGCTCCTACAATGAGCAGTTCATC. As protein: CSGRGRSSYNEQFI.

The gene calls are TRBV11-2 and TRBJ1-1, with unresolved D. CDR1 is SGHAT and CDR2 is FQNNGV in the germline V gene. V was trimmed by 4 bases and J by 3 bases, leaving 15 bases between them. The CDR3 length is 15 residues. CDR3 coding DNA: TGTGCCAGCAGCTCGGGTGGGCCGGGGTACACTGAAGCTTTCTTT. Its protein is CASSSGGPGYTEAFF.

The gene calls are TRBV6-5 and TRBJ2-6; tentative D call: TRBD1 (6 bases). This CDR3 has 17 amino acids. In germline, CDR1 is MNHEY, CDR2 SVGAGI. Here the CDR3 reads CVTSSGTRGSGANVLTF. CDR3 sequence (DNA): TGTGTCACCAGTTCCGGGACAAGGGGCTCTGGGGCCAACGTCCTGACTTTC.

The chain employs TRBV7-9 and TRBJ2-3, with D hard to call. The CDR3 is 14 residues long. The ends were cut back, 11 bases at V and 2 bases at J, with 17 bases in the middle. Germline lookup yields CDR1 SEHNR and CDR2 FQNEAQ (reference sequence). The CDR3 nucleotides read TGTGCCTGTCTACCTGGGCTAGACACAGATACGCAGTATTTT. It codes for CACLPGLDTDTQYF.

About this clonotype: The junction differs from germline at one of its ends, possibly a read error. The CDR3 here is CANSRCTGRASEQYF. DNA of the CDR3: TGCGCCAACAGCCGCTGTACCGGCAGGGCGAGCGAGCAGTACTTC. The chain carries TRBV4-1 and TRBJ2-7; perhaps TRBD1 as D (5 bases). CDR3 length: 15 residues. CDR1 MGHRA and CDR2 YSYEKL come from the germline V gene.

The chain combines TRBV11-3 with TRBJ1-1; no clear D. The V and J ends lost 3 bases and 4 bases respectively, with 18 bases between them. Germline CDR1 reads SGHNT; CDR2 reads YENEEA. The CDR3 has 16 residues. The CDR3 loop is CASSFQDRTLSTEAFF. CDR3 in DNA: TGTGCCAGCAGCTTCCAAGATAGAACCCTGAGCACTGAAGCTTTCTTT.

This chain links TRBV9 with TRBJ1-2, with 7 positions matching TRBD1. V lost 4 bases to trimming and J lost 8 bases; unmatched junction nucleotides: 14. In germline, CDR1 is SGDLS, CDR2 YYNGEE. The CDR3 runs to 15 residues. The CDR3 sequence: CASSPIGVTGQGYTF. The CDR3 DNA sequence: TGTGCCAGCAGCCCCATAGGGGTAACGGGACAGGGCTACACCTTC. The entire variable domain, with the rest obtained from reference TRBV9 and TRBJ1-2, is as follows: DSGVTQTPKHLITATGQRVTLRCSPRSGDLSVYWYQQSLDQGLQFLIQYYNGEERAKGNILERFSAQQFPDLHSELNLSSLELGDSALYFCASSPIGVTGQGYTFGSGTRLTVV.

Concerning this clonotype: Germline and junction disagree at one end, which may indicate a read error. The rearrangement joins TRBV11-3 to TRBJ2-7; D uncertain. Per germline, CDR1 SGHNT and CDR2 YENEEA. The CDR3 runs 13 residues. The CDR3 region is CANSSDVSYEQYF. CDR3 bases: TGTGCCAACAGCTCCGACGTCTCTTACGAGCAGTACTTC.

This rearrangement joins TRBV11-3 to TRBJ2-5; the D gene is possibly TRBD2 (7 bases). Germline V gives CDR1 SGHNT, CDR2 YENEEA. The CDR3 length is 14 residues. CDR3 coding DNA: TGTATCAGCGCTTCCGGCTGGGGGCGGGAGCCCCAGTACTTC. Protein product: CISASGWGREPQYF.

This clonotype came up many times. J is TRBJ2-2 and V is TRBV6-5; 8 nucleotides agree with TRBD2. The V segment lost 6 bases and the J segment 1 base; nucleotides outside the gene matches: 7. CDR3 size: 16 residues. The V gene's germline CDR1 is MNHEY and CDR2 SVGAGI. Here the CDR3 reads CASSPGGVENTGELFF. The DNA of the CDR3 is TGTGCCAGCAGCCCGGGGGGGGTGGAGAACACCGGGGAGCTGTTTTTT.

As regards this clonotype: The conserved closing phenylalanine or tryptophan is absent in this CDR3, likely reflecting a read error. The rearrangement links TRBV28 to TRBJ2-1, with D possibly called TRBD1 or TRBD2 (5 bases each). The CDR3 totals 14 residues. Germline lookup yields CDR1 MDHEN and CDR2 SYDVKM. CDR3 sequence reads: CTSKLRDVYNKQFL. The CDR3 DNA reads TGTACCAGCAAACTGAGGGACGTCTACAATAAGCAGTTCCTC.

This clonotype showed up many times. The J gene is TRBJ2-1, the V gene TRBV6-5, with TRBD2 matching over 8 bases. V was clipped by 5 bases and J by 6 bases; unmatched bases: 15. The CDR3 length is 17 residues. Germline V gene data show CDR1 as MNHEY and CDR2 as SVGAGI. CDR3 amino acids: CASSHTPGTRPSNEQFF. Written as DNA, the CDR3 is TGTGCCAGCAGTCATACCCCCGGGACTAGACCTTCCAATGAGCAGTTCTTC.

As concerns this clonotype: Likely a read error: the CDR3 ends without its conserved phenylalanine or tryptophan. V usage is TRBV7-7 and J usage is TRBJ2-5; D remains ambiguous. CDR3 size: 15 residues. Germline lookup yields CDR1 SSHAT and CDR2 FNYEAQ (reference sequence). The CDR3, as DNA: TGTGCTAGCAGTTTCGCCAAGTCCAGTCGAGAGACTCAGTACTTA. Protein product: CASSFAKSSRETQYL.

Turning to this clonotype: At one end, the junction sequence differs from germline, possibly due to a read error. The genes are TRBV11-2 and TRBJ1-1; D might be TRBD1 (5 bases). Germline V gene data show CDR1 as SGHAT and CDR2 as FQNNGV. CDR3 length: 15 residues. Here the CDR3 DNA reads TGTGCCAGCAGCCCCCCAGAGGGGAATTACACTGAAGCTCTATTT. Amino acid sequence: CASSPPEGNYTEALF.

A note on this clonotype: The conserved phenylalanine or tryptophan is not found at the CDR3 terminus, so this likely reflects a read error. The chain uses TRBV13 and TRBJ2-2; possibly TRBD2 for D (5 bases). V lost 4 bases, J lost 8 bases, and 11 bases lay in between. The CDR3 extends over 13 amino acids. From germline, CDR1 is PRHDT and CDR2 FYEKMQ (reference sequence). CDR3 nucleotides: TGTGCCAGCAGCTCCGGACTTACTGGGGAGCTGTTTTAT. This translates into CASSSGLTGELFY.

Comments on this clonotype: Compared with germline, one end of the junction differs, possibly owing to a read error. The chain recombines TRBV4-1 with TRBJ1-2; TRBD1 aligns across 9 bases. From germline, CDR1 is MGHRA and CDR2 YSYEKL. The CDR3 spans 16 residues. For the CDR3, the DNA is TGCGCCAGCAGCCATGAAAACAGGGGGCGCAACTATGCCTACACCTTC. The encoded protein is CASSHENRGRNYAYTF.

The CDR3 loop reads CASSSRDRTLSTEAFF. DNA for the CDR3: TGTGCCAGCAGCTCCCGGGACAGAACTCTGAGCACTGAAGCTTTCTTT. The chain has TRBV11-3 and TRBJ1-1, with 7 bases lining up with TRBD1. Germline CDR1 reads SGHNT; CDR2 reads YENEEA. The CDR3 has 16 residues. V lost 4 bases and J lost 4; bases outside the gene matches: 12.

V usage is TRBV15 and J usage is TRBJ1-1; D is undetermined. CDR1 is LNHNV and CDR2 is YYDKDF in the germline V gene (reference sequence). The CDR3 consists of 14 residues. V was clipped by 1 base and J by 1 base, with 7 bases between them. The CDR3 region is CATSRADKNTEAFF. Here the CDR3 DNA reads TGTGCCACCAGCAGAGCTGACAAGAACACTGAAGCTTTCTTT.

In regard to this clonotype: The conserved phenylalanine or tryptophan is not found at the CDR3 terminus, so this likely reflects a read error. The chain carries TRBV6-5 and TRBJ1-1, with D hard to call. This CDR3 has 19 amino acids. V dropped 2 bases and J dropped 0 bases, with 22 bases sitting between them. Germline loops: CDR1 MNHEY, CDR2 SVGAGI. In nucleotides, the CDR3 is TGTGCCAGCAGTTACCAGTCGAGGGTACCCTCTTCCGTGAACACTGAAGCTTTCTAT. This gives the protein CASSYQSRVPSSVNTEAFY.

With respect to this clonotype: One junction end does not reproduce the germline sequence, and a read error may be involved. The chain combines TRBV6-5 with TRBJ1-1, with D hard to call. From germline, CDR1 is MNHEY and CDR2 SVGAGI. This CDR3 region has 11 residues. This CDR3 is CASSYSVEASF. The CDR3 coding sequence is TGTGCCAGCAGTTACTCGGTGGAAGCCTCCTTT.

In the case of this clonotype: Its ends do not fully match the called genes, so a read error is possible. The chain carries TRBV6-6 and TRBJ2-7; perhaps TRBD2 as D (5 bases). This CDR3 is 16 amino acids long. Germline CDR1 and CDR2: MNHNY and SVGAGI (reference sequence). CDR3 protein: CASTYSVGEPSYEQYF. CDR3 nucleotides: TGTGCCAGCACTTACTCGGTGGGAGAGCCCTCCTACGAGCAGTACTTC.

As for this clonotype: The junction departs from the called germline gene at one end, perhaps through a read error. The chain is built from TRBV11-2 and TRBJ2-2, with unresolved D. Germline V gives CDR1 SGHAT, CDR2 FQNNGV. This CDR3 has 16 residues. The DNA for the CDR3 is TGTGTCAGCAGCTTAGTGGGCATAGTGGTTGCAGGGGAGCTGTTTTTT. Translating gives CVSSLVGIVVAGELFF. The full variable domain, rest sourced from reference TRBV11-2 and TRBJ2-2, is EAGVAQSPRYKIIEKRQSVAFWCNPISGHATLYWYQQILGQGPKLLIQFQNNGVVDDSQLPKDRFSAERLKGVDSTLKIQPAKLEDSAVYLCVSSLVGIVVAGELFFGEGSRLTVL.

This chain connects TRBV5-6 to TRBJ1-5, with 8 nucleotides matching TRBD1. The DNA end is a closer match to TRBJ2-3, so the J assignment may be wrong. CDR1 is SGHDT, CDR2 YYEEEE, per germline. The CDR3 sequence is 17 residues long. The chain's CDR3 is CASSSQGARYSNQPQYF. For the CDR3, the DNA is TGTGCCAGCAGCTCGCAGGGGGCGCGTTATAGCAATCAGCCCCAGTATTTT.

This clonotype was found once. At one end the junction does not follow the germline gene, possibly because of a read error. The rearrangement joins TRBV20-1 to TRBJ2-7, with TRBD2 matching over 9 bases. The CDR3 covers 19 residues. CDR1 is DFQATT and CDR2 is SNEGSKA in the germline V gene (reference sequence). The CDR3 DNA sequence: TGCAGTGCTAGAGAATGGCAGCGGGAGGAGGCAAATCTAATCTACGAGCAATACTTC. Protein product: CSAREWQREEANLIYEQYF.

With regard to this clonotype: The junction does not match germline at one end; this may be a read error. This chain links TRBV11-2 with TRBJ2-3, with 11 bases fitting TRBD2. The CDR3 runs 17 residues. From germline, CDR1 is SGHAT and CDR2 FQNNGV. This chain's CDR3 is CPSSPRVAGGHRDTQYF. The CDR3 DNA reads TGTCCCAGTAGCCCTAGAGTAGCGGGGGGGCATCGAGATACGCAGTATTTT. Together with reference TRBV11-2 and TRBJ2-3, the CDR3 gives the full variable domain: EAGVAQSPRYKIIEKRQSVAFWCNPISGHATLYWYQQILGQGPKLLIQFQNNGVVDDSQLPKDRFSAERLKGVDSTLKIQPAKLEDSAVYLCPSSPRVAGGHRDTQYFGPGTRLTVL.

As for this clonotype: One junction end does not reproduce the germline sequence, and a read error may be involved. The chain is built from TRBV20-1 and TRBJ2-4; 7 bases are shared with TRBD2. Per the germline V gene, CDR1 is DFQATT and CDR2 is SNEGSKA (reference sequence). The CDR3 is 15 residues long. CDR3 coding DNA: TGCAGAGCTAGTTACCACCCGGGTAGGGAGGGCATTCAGTACTTC. It encodes CRASYHPGREGIQYF.